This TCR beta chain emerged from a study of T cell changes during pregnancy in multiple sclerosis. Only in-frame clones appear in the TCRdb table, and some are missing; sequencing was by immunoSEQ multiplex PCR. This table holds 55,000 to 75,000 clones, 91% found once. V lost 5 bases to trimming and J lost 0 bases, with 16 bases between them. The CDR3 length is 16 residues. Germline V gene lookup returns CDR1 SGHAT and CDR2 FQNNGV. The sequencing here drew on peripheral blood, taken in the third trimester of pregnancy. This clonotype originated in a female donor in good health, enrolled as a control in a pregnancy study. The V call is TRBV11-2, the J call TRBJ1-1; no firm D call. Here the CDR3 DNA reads TGTGCCAGCAGCACACCTAGAGAGACTCTGAACACTGAAGCTTTCTTT. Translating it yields CASSTPRETLNTEAFF.